Described below is a single T cell receptor beta chain sequence and its context. What it binds is unknown. This sample was taken from a study of T-cell reconstitution after alpha-beta-depleted transplantation in children. V lost 4 bases and J 4 bases, leaving 14 bases between the germline ends. The CDR3 is 14 amino acids. Germline V lookup: CDR1 SGHRS, CDR2 YFSETQ. The study's findings and limits: Newly produced T cells mostly accounted for T-cell counts and diversity one year post-transplant. Certain patients had high TCRbeta diversity at day 60, and it came from recipient T cells and thymic progenitors that survived. Reported findings indicate that, about two months after transplant, alpha-beta T cells came from several hundred expanded clones, which were derived from non-depleted graft cells.

A TCRbeta library incorporating unique molecular identifiers was prepared. A single record per CDR3 protein comes from TCRdb applying MiXCR to the PCR reads. The sample consists of 700,000 to 950,000 distinct CDR3 sequences, less than 20% of them appearing once. The source was PBMCs, mostly from graft donor cells, collected 360 days after TCRalphabeta/CD19-depleted stem cell transplant. The receptor was isolated from a male patient aged 10 to 17 who had a stem cell transplant for acute lymphoblastic leukemia, so the T cells may come from the graft donor. The chain couples TRBV5-1 to TRBJ1-2, with D maybe TRBD1 (6 bases). This CDR3 reads CASSRRDIPYGYTF. The CDR3 bases are TGCGCCAGCAGCCGGCGGGACATTCCCTATGGCTACACCTTC.